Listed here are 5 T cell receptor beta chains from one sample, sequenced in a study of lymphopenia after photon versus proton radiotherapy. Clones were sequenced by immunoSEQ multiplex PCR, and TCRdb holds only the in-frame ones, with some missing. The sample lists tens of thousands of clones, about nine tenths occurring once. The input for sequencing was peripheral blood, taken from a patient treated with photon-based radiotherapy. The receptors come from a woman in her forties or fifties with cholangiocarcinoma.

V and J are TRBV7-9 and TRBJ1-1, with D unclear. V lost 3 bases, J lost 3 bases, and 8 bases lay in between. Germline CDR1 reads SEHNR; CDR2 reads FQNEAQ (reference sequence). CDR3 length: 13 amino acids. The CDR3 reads CASSFTPDTEAFF. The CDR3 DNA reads TGTGCCAGCAGCTTTACCCCGGACACTGAAGCTTTCTTT.

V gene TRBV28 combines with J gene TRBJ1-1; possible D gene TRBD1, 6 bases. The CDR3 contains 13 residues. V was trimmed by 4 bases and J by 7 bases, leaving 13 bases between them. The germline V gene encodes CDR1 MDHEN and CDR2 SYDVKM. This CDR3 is CASSSPPGDEAFF. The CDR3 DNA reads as TGTGCCAGCAGTTCCCCTCCAGGGGATGAAGCTTTCTTT.

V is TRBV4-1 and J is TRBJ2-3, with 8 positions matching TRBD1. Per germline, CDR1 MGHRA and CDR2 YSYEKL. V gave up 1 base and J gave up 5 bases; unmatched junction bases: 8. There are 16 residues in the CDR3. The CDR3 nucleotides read TGCGCCAGCAGCCAAGGGTGGCCAGGGGGCAAAGATACGCAGTATTTT. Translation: CASSQGWPGGKDTQYF.

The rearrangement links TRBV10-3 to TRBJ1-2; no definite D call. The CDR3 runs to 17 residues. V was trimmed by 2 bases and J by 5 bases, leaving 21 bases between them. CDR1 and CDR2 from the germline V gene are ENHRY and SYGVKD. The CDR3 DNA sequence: TGTGCCATCAGTGAGCCCCAGGTACTCGCCTCTTGGTATGGCTACACCTTC. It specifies CAISEPQVLASWYGYTF.

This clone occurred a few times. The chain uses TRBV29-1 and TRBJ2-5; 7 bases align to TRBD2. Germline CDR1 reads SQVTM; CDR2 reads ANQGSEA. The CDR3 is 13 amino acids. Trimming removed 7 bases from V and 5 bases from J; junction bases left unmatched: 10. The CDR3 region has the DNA TGCAGCGCCGATCGGGGGGAGGTGGAGACCCAGTACTTC. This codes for CSADRGEVETQYF. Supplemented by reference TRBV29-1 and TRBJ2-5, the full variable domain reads SAVISQKPSRDICQRGTSLTIQCQVDSQVTMMFWYRQQPGQSLTLIATANQGSEATYESGFVIDKFPISRPNLTFSTLTVSNMSPEDSSIYLCSADRGEVETQYFGPGTRLLVL.